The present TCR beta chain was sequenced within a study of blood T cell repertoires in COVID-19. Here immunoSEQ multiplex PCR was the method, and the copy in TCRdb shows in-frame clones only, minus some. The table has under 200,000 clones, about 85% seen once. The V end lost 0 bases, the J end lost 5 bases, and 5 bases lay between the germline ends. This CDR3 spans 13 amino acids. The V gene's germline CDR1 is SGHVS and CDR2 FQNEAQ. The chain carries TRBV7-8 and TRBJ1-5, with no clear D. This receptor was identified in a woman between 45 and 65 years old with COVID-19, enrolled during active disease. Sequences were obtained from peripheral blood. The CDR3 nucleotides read TGTGCCAGCAGCTTAGCGAGAGATCAGCCCCAGCATTTT. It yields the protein CASSLARDQPQHF.